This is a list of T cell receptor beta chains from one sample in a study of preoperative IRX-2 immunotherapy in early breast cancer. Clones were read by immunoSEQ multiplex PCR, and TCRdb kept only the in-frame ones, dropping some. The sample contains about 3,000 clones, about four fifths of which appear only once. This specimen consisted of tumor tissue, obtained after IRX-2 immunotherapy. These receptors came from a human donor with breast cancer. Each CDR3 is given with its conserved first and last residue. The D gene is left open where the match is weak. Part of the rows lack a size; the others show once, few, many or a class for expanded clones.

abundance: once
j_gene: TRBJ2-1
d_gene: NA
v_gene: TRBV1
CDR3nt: TGCGCCAGCAGCCAAGAAAGCGGGGGGGAGAGTGAGCAGTTCTTC
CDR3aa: CASSQESGGESEQFF

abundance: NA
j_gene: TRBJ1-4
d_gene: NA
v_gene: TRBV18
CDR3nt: TGTGCCAGCTCACCTCGTGGTGGCGAAAAACTGTTTTTT
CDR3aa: CASSPRGGEKLFF

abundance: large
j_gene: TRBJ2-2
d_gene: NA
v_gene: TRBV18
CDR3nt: TGTGCCAGCTCACCGGTCGGGGACGGAACCGGGGAGCTGTTTTTT
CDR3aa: CASSPVGDGTGELFF

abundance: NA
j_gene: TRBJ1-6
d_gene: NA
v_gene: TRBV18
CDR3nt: TGTGCCAGCTCACCATCCGGGACGATCAATTCACCCCTCCACTTT
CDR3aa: CASSPSGTINSPLHF

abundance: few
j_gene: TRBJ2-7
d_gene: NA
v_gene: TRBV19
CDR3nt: TGTGCCAGTAGTATTCGAACTGACGGACCGGAGTACTTC
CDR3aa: CASSIRTDGPEYF

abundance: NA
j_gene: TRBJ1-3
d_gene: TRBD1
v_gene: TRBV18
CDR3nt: TGTGCCAGCTCACCCCAGACAGGGAGTAACACCATATATTTT
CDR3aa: CASSPQTGSNTIYF

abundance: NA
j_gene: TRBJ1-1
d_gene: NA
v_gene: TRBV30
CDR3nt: TGTGCCTGGAGTTATACAGGGAACACTGAAGCTTTCTTT
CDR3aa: CAWSYTGNTEAFF

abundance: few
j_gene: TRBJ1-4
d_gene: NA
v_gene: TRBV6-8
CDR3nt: TGTGCCAGCAGTTACGTGTCAGAGGGCGGGTCGGCAACTAATGAAAAACTGTTTTTT
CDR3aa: CASSYVSEGGSATNEKLFF

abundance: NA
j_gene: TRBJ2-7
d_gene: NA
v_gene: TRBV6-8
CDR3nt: TGTGCCAGCACAAACGGTGGACCCTACGAGCAGTACTTC
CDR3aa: CASTNGGPYEQYF

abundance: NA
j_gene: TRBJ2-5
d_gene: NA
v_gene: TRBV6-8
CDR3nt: TGTGCCAGCAGTTACTTTGGTGAGACCCAGTACTTC
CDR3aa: CASSYFGETQYF

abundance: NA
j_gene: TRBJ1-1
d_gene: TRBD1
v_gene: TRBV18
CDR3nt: TGTGCCAGCTCACCTTCCGGGACAGGGATAATGAACACTGAAGCTTTCTTT
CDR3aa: CASSPSGTGIMNTEAFF

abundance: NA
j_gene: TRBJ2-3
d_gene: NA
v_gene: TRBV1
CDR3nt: TGCGCCAGCAGCGAAGCAGGGGTTGGGGATACGCAGTATTTT
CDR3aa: CASSEAGVGDTQYF

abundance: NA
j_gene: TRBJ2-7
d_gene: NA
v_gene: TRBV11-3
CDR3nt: TGTGCCAGCAGCCTCCGGGACGGCTCCTACGAGCAGTACTTC
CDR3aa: CASSLRDGSYEQYF

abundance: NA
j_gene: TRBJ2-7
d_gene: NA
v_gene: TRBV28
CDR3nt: TGTGCCAGCAGTTTATTCCAGGGTCGGGTTTCTTTC
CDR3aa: CASSLFQGRVSF

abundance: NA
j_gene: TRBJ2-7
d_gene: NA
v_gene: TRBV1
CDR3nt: TGCGCCAGCAGCCATACCGGGACAGGGTTCAACGAGCAGTACTTC
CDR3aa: CASSHTGTGFNEQYF

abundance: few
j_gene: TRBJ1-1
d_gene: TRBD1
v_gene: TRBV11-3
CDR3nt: TGTGCCAGCAGCCCCTTTGGGACAGGGACTGAAGCTTTCTTT
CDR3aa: CASSPFGTGTEAFF

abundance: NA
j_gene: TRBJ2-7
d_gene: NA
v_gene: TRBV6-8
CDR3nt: TGTGCCAGCAGTTACGTTAGAGTAGCGCAGAACTCCTACGAGCAGTACTTC
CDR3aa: CASSYVRVAQNSYEQYF

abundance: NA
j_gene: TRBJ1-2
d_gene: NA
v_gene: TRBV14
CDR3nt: TGTGCCAGCAGCCAAGTGCAGGGAGTCGATGGCTACACCTTC
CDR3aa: CASSQVQGVDGYTF

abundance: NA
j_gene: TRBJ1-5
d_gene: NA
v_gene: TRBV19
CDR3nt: TGTGCCAGTAGTATAGCGGGCTACCAGCCCCAGCATTTT
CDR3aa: CASSIAGYQPQHF

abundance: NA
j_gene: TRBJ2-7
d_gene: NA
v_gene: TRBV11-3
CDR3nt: TGTGCCAGCAGCTTAAGTCACGGCGACTACGAGCAGTACTTC
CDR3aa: CASSLSHGDYEQYF

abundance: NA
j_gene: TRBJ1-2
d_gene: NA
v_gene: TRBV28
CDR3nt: TGTGCCAGCAGTGCATTGGGCGGAGGCTGGATAGGCTACACCTTC
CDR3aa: CASSALGGGWIGYTF

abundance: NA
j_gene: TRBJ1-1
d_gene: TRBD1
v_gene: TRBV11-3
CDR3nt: TGTGCCAGCAGCCGGGACAGCGGGAGCACTGAAGCTTTCTTT
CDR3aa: CASSRDSGSTEAFF

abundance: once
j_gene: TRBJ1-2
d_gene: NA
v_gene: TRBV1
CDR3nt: TGCGCCAGCAGCCGCGACCCGGGACAGGGGGCGAGTGGCTACACCTTC
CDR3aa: CASSRDPGQGASGYTF

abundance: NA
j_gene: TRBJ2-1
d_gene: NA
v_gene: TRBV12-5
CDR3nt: TGTGCTAGTGGTTTGAGGGTGAGTGAGCAGTTCTTC
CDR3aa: CASGLRVSEQFF

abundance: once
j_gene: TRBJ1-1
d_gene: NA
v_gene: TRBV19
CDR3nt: TGTGCCAGTAGGTTAAGGGGGAACACTGAAGCTTTCTTT
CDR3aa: CASRLRGNTEAFF

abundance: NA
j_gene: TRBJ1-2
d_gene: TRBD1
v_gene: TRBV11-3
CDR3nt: TGTGCCAGCAGCTTAGTTACCGGGACAGGAAGGGGAGCAGGCGGCTACACCTTC
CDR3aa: CASSLVTGTGRGAGGYTF

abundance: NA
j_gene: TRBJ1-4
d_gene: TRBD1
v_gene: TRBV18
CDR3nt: TGTGCCAGCTCACTAAGGACAGGCGTTAATGAAAAACTGTTTTTT
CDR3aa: CASSLRTGVNEKLFF

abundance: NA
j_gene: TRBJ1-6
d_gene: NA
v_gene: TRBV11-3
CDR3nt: TGTGCCAGCAGCTTAGAACAGGCTAATTCACCCCTCCACTTT
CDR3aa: CASSLEQANSPLHF